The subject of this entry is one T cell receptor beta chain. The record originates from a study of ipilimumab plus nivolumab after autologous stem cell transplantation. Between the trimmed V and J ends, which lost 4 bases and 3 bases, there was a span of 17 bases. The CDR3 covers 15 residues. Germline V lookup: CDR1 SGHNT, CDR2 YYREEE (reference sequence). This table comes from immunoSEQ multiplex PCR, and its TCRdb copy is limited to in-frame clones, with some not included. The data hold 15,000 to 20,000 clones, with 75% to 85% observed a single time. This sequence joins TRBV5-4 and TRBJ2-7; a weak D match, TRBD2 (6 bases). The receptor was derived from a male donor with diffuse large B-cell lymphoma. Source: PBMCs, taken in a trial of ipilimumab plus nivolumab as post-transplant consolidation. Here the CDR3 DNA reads TGTGCCAGCAGCGGGCTTGGGCGGGGCCACTACGAGCAGTACTTC. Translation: CASSGLGRGHYEQYF.